This TCR beta chain was found in a study of technical replicates of blood from a handful of donors. CDR3 length equals 17 residues. V lost 0 bases, J lost 6 bases, and 18 bases lay in between. Germline CDR1 MGHRA, CDR2 YSYEKL. Clones were read by immunoSEQ multiplex PCR, and TCRdb kept only the in-frame ones, dropping some. The sample contains tens of thousands of clones, approximately 94% of which appear only once. The sequence derives from a human donor in good health. This chain links TRBV4-1 with TRBJ1-5; the D is unclear. Material: T cells isolated from PBMCs. CDR3 nucleotides: TGCGCCAGCAGCCAAGAGGTCGCAGGCGGGTCTGGTCAGCCCCAGCATTTT. Translating it yields CASSQEVAGGSGQPQHF.